The next 30 T cell receptor beta chains were all read from a single sample in a study of T cell repertoires in cytomegalovirus infection. TCRdb reprocessed the reads with MiXCR, giving one entry per CDR3 protein. Found here are approximately 500,000 distinct CDR3 sequences, 16% of them singletons; the top ten hold roughly a quarter. The sequencing input was CD8+ T cells from PBMCs. The receptors come from a human donor in good health (CMV status not recorded). Some clones in this sample may be carry-over from other donors' samples.

V usage is TRBV20-1 and J usage is TRBJ2-7, with 8 bases that match TRBD2. The J segment lost 3 bases and the V segment lost 3 bases, leaving 7 bases of the junction unmatched. The germline gives CDR1 DFQATT, CDR2 SNEGSKA (reference sequence). The CDR3 length is 14 residues. Here the CDR3 reads CSARGAGGFYEQYF. DNA of the CDR3: TGCAGTGCTAGGGGGGCGGGGGGATTCTACGAGCAGTACTTC.

V usage is TRBV20-1 and J usage is TRBJ2-6; TRBD1 matches at 8 bases. With 3 bases clipped from V and 0 bases from J, the junction kept 4 bases outside the gene matches. Germline assignment: CDR1 DFQATT and CDR2 SNEGSKA (reference sequence). The CDR3 has 16 residues. CDR3 DNA: TGCAGTGCTAGGGGACAGGCCCTCTCTGGGGCCAACGTCCTGACTTTC. This sequence encodes CSARGQALSGANVLTF.

There are a few counts of this clonotype. The gene calls are TRBV5-1 and TRBJ1-1; D is unclear. The CDR3 runs 14 residues. Trimming removed 0 bases from V and 5 bases from J, with 11 bases in between. Germline CDR1 SGHRS, CDR2 YFSETQ. The CDR3 DNA is TGCGCCAGCAGCTTGGACTCGGCGAGTACTGAAGCTTTCTTT. Its protein product is CASSLDSASTEAFF.

In this sample, this clonotype turned up many times. This chain links TRBV6-1 with TRBJ2-4; 10 bases agree with TRBD1. The CDR3 totals 15 residues. V was clipped by 5 bases and J by 8 bases; unmatched bases: 9. Germline CDR1 MNHNS, CDR2 SASEGT. Here the CDR3 reads CASSTRDRGGYIQYF. In nucleotides, the CDR3 is TGTGCCAGCAGTACCCGGGACAGGGGAGGATACATTCAGTACTTC.

In regard to this clonotype: This is likely an artifact of a read error, given a far larger clone one base away. The chain links TRBV11-2 to TRBJ2-2; D gene uncertain. The V and J ends lost 4 bases and 8 bases respectively, with 5 bases between them. CDR1 and CDR2 from the germline V gene are SGHAT and FQNNGV. This CDR3 spans 11 amino acids. CDR3 loop: CASSSEGELFF. CDR3 bases: TGTGCCAGCAGCTCCGAGGGGGAGCTGTTTTTT.

This clonotype was seen only a few times. CDR3: CASSYSLDSTQETQYF. As DNA, the CDR3 is TGTGCCAGCAGTTACTCGCTGGACAGTACCCAAGAGACCCAGTACTTC. The V and J genes are TRBV6-5 and TRBJ2-5; tentative D call: TRBD1 (6 bases). V was clipped by 0 bases and J by 1 base, with 12 bases between them. CDR3 length: 16 residues. Germline lookup yields CDR1 MNHEY and CDR2 SVGAGI.

This clonotype was counted many times. V usage is TRBV7-6 and J usage is TRBJ2-1, with 8 nucleotides matching TRBD2. Trimming at V came to 5 bases and at J to 4 bases, leaving 10 bases not matched to a gene. The germline V gene encodes CDR1 SGHVS and CDR2 FNYEAQ. The CDR3 spans 16 residues. DNA for the CDR3: TGTGCCAGCAGCCCCCCCGAGCTAGCGGGTTACAATGAGCAGTTCTTC. Translating gives CASSPPELAGYNEQFF.

The chain has TRBV28 and TRBJ2-4; 11 nucleotides line up with TRBD2. The CDR3 runs 21 residues. V was clipped by 3 bases and J by 3 bases; unmatched bases: 19. Germline V gene data show CDR1 as MDHEN and CDR2 as SYDVKM. CDR3 sequence reads: CASSFKVGGVAGGPGKNIQYF. The CDR3 DNA reads as TGTGCCAGCAGTTTTAAAGTCGGCGGAGTAGCGGGAGGGCCCGGCAAAAACATTCAGTACTTC.

This chain joins TRBV19 and TRBJ2-1; possible D gene TRBD1, 6 bases. Germline V gene sequence: CDR1 LNHDA, CDR2 SQIVND (reference sequence). V was pared by 3 bases and J by 8 bases, with 14 bases between. The CDR3 spans 14 residues. The CDR3 sequence: CASSIQGRPHEQFF. The CDR3 coding sequence is TGTGCCAGTAGTATCCAGGGGCGCCCCCATGAGCAGTTCTTC.

The chain has TRBV7-9 and TRBJ2-7; TRBD1 aligns across 7 bases. V lost 11 bases to trimming and J lost 3 bases; unmatched junction nucleotides: 10. Germline CDR1 and CDR2: SEHNR and FQNEAQ (reference sequence). CDR3 length: 13 amino acids. CDR3 in DNA: TGTGCCGGGGGTGGAGACAGGGTCTACGAGCAGTACGTC. Protein product: CAGGGDRVYEQYV.

The sample holds many counts of this clonotype. DNA for the CDR3: TGTGCCAGCACCGATAACTATGGCTACACCTTC. It is translated as CASTDNYGYTF. The chain has TRBV7-2 and TRBJ1-2; no clear D. V dropped 7 bases and J dropped 1 base, with 4 bases sitting between them. The germline V gene encodes CDR1 SGHTA and CDR2 FQGNSA. This CDR3 has 11 residues.

The V gene is TRBV5-4, the J gene TRBJ2-7, with 9 bases matching TRBD1. CDR3 size: 14 residues. With 4 bases clipped from V and 6 bases from J, the junction kept 8 bases outside the gene matches. Germline loops: CDR1 SGHNT, CDR2 YYREEE (reference sequence). The CDR3 nucleotides are TGTGCCAGCAGCGCGACAGGGGGGCCAAGCGAGCAGTACTTC. It yields the protein CASSATGGPSEQYF.

This clonotype appeared a few times. The chain joins TRBV14 to TRBJ2-7; D might be TRBD2 (6 bases). This CDR3 is 16 amino acids long. The germline gives CDR1 SGHDN, CDR2 FVKESK. V lost 0 bases and J 3 bases, leaving 15 bases between the germline ends. CDR3 nucleotide sequence: TGTGCCAGCAGCCAAGAAAGGGACCGCGGGGACTACGAGCAGTACTTC. Its protein product is CASSQERDRGDYEQYF.

There are many counts of this clonotype. The chain combines TRBV5-1 with TRBJ2-7; the D call may be TRBD1 or TRBD2 (5 bases each). Trimming removed 2 bases from V and 6 bases from J, with 9 bases in between. Germline-derived CDR1 and CDR2 are SGHRS and YFSETQ. The CDR3 is 12 residues long. CDR3 loop: CASSFGAREQYF. In DNA form, the CDR3 reads TGCGCCAGCAGCTTCGGGGCTCGCGAGCAGTACTTC.

This clonotype has only a few counts. This chain connects TRBV27 to TRBJ2-7; 12 nucleotides agree with TRBD2. J lost 3 bases, V lost 5 bases, and 14 bases had no gene match. The CDR3 is 18 residues long. Germline V lookup: CDR1 MNHEY, CDR2 SMNVEV (reference sequence). The CDR3 sequence: CASSTRGTSGGYHYEQYF. CDR3 sequence (DNA): TGTGCCAGCAGTACCCGGGGCACTAGCGGGGGGTATCACTACGAGCAGTACTTC.

In this sample, this clonotype turned up a few times. This chain connects TRBV6-5 to TRBJ1-4; D uncertain. The CDR3 is 14 amino acids. Trimming took off 6 bases at V and 8 bases at J, with 16 bases between the two ends. CDR1 and CDR2 (germline): MNHEY, SVGAGI. The CDR3 DNA follows: TGTGCCAGCAGCCTTCTCGTGGTCGGGGAAAAACTGTTTTTT. Protein sequence: CASSLLVVGEKLFF.

This clonotype was recorded many times. This chain connects TRBV19 to TRBJ2-7; D gene uncertain. The CDR3 is made up of 14 amino acids. Looked up from germline, CDR1 is LNHDA and CDR2 is SQIVND (reference sequence). The ends were cut back, 1 base at V and 0 bases at J, with 7 bases in the middle. The CDR3 DNA reads TGTGCCAGTAGTATAGGACGAAGCTCCTACGAGCAGTACTTC. Protein product: CASSIGRSSYEQYF. The full variable domain, with the rest looked up from reference TRBV19 and TRBJ2-7, is DGGITQSPKYLFRKEGQNVTLSCEQNLNHDAMYWYRQDPGQGLRLIYYSQIVNDFQKGDIAEGYSVSREKKESFPLTVTSAQKNPTAFYLCASSIGRSSYEQYFGPGTRLTVT.

The chain couples TRBV27 to TRBJ2-6; 9 bases agree with TRBD1. CDR3 length: 17 amino acids. After removal of 4 bases from V and 2 bases from J, the junction contained 6 bases not matched to a gene. Germline CDR1 reads MNHEY; CDR2 reads SMNVEV (reference sequence). Here the CDR3 reads CASSYTGGSAGANVLTF. In DNA form, the CDR3 reads TGTGCCAGCAGTTATACAGGGGGCTCGGCTGGGGCCAACGTCCTGACTTTC.

In its sample, this clonotype was seen many times. The chain is built from TRBV7-8 and TRBJ2-3, with TRBD2 matching over 10 bases. CDR1 and CDR2 (germline): SGHVS, FQNEAQ. This CDR3 contains 13 residues. The junction had 11 bases not matched to a gene; V was cut back by 5 bases and J by 15 bases. CDR3 in amino acids: CASSNRGLAGVYF. In nucleotides, the CDR3 is TGTGCCAGCAGCAATAGGGGCCTAGCGGGGGTTTATTTT.

Worth noting for this clonotype: A clone one base away is much larger, so this may be a read error. The chain combines TRBV6-1 with TRBJ2-2, with D unclear. The germline V gene encodes CDR1 MNHNS and CDR2 SASEGT. The CDR3 consists of 15 residues. V was trimmed by 0 bases and J by 3 bases, leaving 8 bases between them. CDR3 in amino acids: CASSEAPRDTGELFF. The CDR3 DNA reads TGTGCCAGCAGTGAAGCCCCTCGGGACACCGGGGAGCTGTTTTTT.

The V and J genes are TRBV9 and TRBJ2-7; D remains ambiguous. The CDR3 sequence is 15 residues long. Between the trimmed V and J ends, which lost 0 bases and 3 bases, there was a span of 13 bases. The germline V gene encodes CDR1 SGDLS and CDR2 YYNGEE. The CDR3 loop is CASSVGRNPIYEQYF. The CDR3 DNA is TGTGCCAGCAGCGTAGGCCGAAACCCCATCTACGAGCAGTACTTC.

The chain is built from TRBV5-1 and TRBJ2-1, with 8 nucleotides matching TRBD1. The CDR3 spans 12 residues. Germline values: CDR1 SGHRS, CDR2 YFSETQ. The V segment lost 6 bases and the J segment 9 bases; nucleotides outside the gene matches: 5. CDR3 bases: TGCGCCAGCACCTTACAGGGGGGTGAGCAGTTCTTC. Protein sequence: CASTLQGGEQFF.

This clonotype was recorded many times. The CDR3 sequence is CASSDTGTGGDGYTF. The CDR3, as DNA: TGTGCCAGCAGTGACACCGGCACCGGAGGGGATGGCTACACCTTC. The chain is built from TRBV6-4 and TRBJ1-2; TRBD1 might be the D (5 bases). V shed 2 bases and J shed 6 bases, with 16 bases lying between them. The CDR3 length is 15 residues. The germline CDR1 and CDR2 sequences are MRHNA and SNTAGT.

This clonotype was counted only a few times. The chain combines TRBV19 with TRBJ2-1; TRBD1 agrees at 7 bases. Germline CDR1 reads LNHDA; CDR2 reads SQIVND (reference sequence). V dropped 10 bases and J dropped 0; count of bases not matched to a gene: 15. This CDR3 has 17 residues. CDR3 amino acids: CATTTSPGQISYNEQFF. The CDR3 region has the DNA TGTGCCACTACTACGAGTCCGGGACAGATCTCCTACAATGAGCAGTTCTTC.

This clonotype was seen many times. This chain connects TRBV28 to TRBJ1-5; 10 bases align to TRBD1. Trimming cost V 11 bases and J 6 bases; bases outside gene matches: 22. This CDR3 region has 18 residues. Germline V gives CDR1 MDHEN, CDR2 SYDVKM. The CDR3 is CAGAPGQGHVGSSQPQHF. CDR3 sequence (DNA): TGTGCCGGGGCCCCGGGACAGGGGCATGTTGGGAGTAGTCAGCCCCAGCATTTT.

This clonotype turned up a few times. The chain is built from TRBV12-3 or TRBV12-4 and TRBJ2-7, with D unresolved. Trimming left V 7 bases short and J 3 bases short, with 16 bases between. The CDR3 has 14 amino acids. The CDR3, as DNA: TGTGCCAGCACCTCGAGACTTGAAGACTACGAGCAGTACTTC. Translated, it gives CASTSRLEDYEQYF.

This clonotype has a handful of counts. The chain couples TRBV27 to TRBJ1-4; D is ambiguous. CDR1 MNHEY and CDR2 SMNVEV come from the germline V gene (reference sequence). CDR3 length: 15 residues. Trimming removed 5 bases from V and 8 bases from J, with 18 bases in between. The CDR3 DNA reads TGTGCCAGCAGTCCCCAGCCCCAAGGGAGAGAAAAACTGTTTTTT. Encoded protein: CASSPQPQGREKLFF.

This clonotype turned up a few times. This chain links TRBV27 with TRBJ2-3; TRBD2 matches 8 bases. Germline CDR1 and CDR2: MNHEY and SMNVEV (reference sequence). V dropped 4 bases and J dropped 4; count of bases not matched to a gene: 4. The CDR3 is 14 amino acids. The chain's CDR3 is CASSSLGGADTQYF. The CDR3, as DNA: TGTGCCAGCAGTTCCCTCGGGGGGGCAGATACGCAGTATTTT.

The table lists this clonotype with many counts. This chain uses TRBV27 with TRBJ2-2; perhaps D is TRBD1 or TRBD2 (5 bases each). CDR1 is MNHEY and CDR2 is SMNVEV in the germline V gene (reference sequence). The CDR3 contains 15 residues. V was clipped by 6 bases and J by 1 base, with 12 bases between them. CDR3 protein: CASRGRALNTGELFF. CDR3 coding DNA: TGTGCCAGCAGGGGACGCGCACTGAACACCGGGGAGCTGTTTTTT.

The chain carries TRBV12-5 and TRBJ1-5; no definite D call. This CDR3 is built from 14 residues. V lost 0 bases to trimming and J lost 4 bases, with 7 bases between them. Germline V gene lookup returns CDR1 LGHNT and CDR2 FRNRAP. CDR3 DNA: TGTGCTAGTGGTTTGGTAGACGGAAATCAGCCCCAGCATTTT. The encoded protein is CASGLVDGNQPQHF.